Each of the 17 T cell receptor beta chains below was sequenced from the same sample in a study of shared clonotypes between healthy human individuals. Sequencing was performed with immunoSEQ multiplex PCR; in TCRdb, only in-frame clones are kept and a portion is missing. The sample includes 900,000 to 1,200,000 clones, 70% to 80% of them seen just once. The sequenced sample was memory CD4+ T cells from PBMCs. Subset here: CD45RA-negative fraction. These receptors were collected from a man aged 18 to 30 in good health. Some clones in this sample may be carry-over from other donors' samples.

The rearrangement joins TRBV5-1 to TRBJ1-5, with D uncertain. The CDR3 contains 13 residues. Trimming removed 0 bases at V and 7 bases at J, with 8 bases between. In germline, CDR1 is SGHRS, CDR2 YFSETQ. The CDR3 nucleotides are TGCGCCAGCAGCTTGGTCGGAGGGCAGCCCCAGCATTTT. Residues: CASSLVGGQPQHF. Full variable domain (outside the CDR3, taken from reference TRBV5-1 and TRBJ1-5): KAGVTQTPRYLIKTRGQQVTLSCSPISGHRSVSWYQQTPGQGLQFLFEYFSETQRNKGNFPGRFSGRQFSNSRSEMNVSTLELGDSALYLCASSLVGGQPQHFGDGTRLSIL.

Comments on this clone: Other DNA sequences in this specimen translate into the identical CDR3. The chain couples TRBV30 to TRBJ2-3; no definite D call. With 0 bases removed from V and 6 bases from J, the gap between germline ends came to 10 bases. Germline values: CDR1 GTSNPN, CDR2 SVGIG (reference sequence). The CDR3 extends over 13 amino acids. This chain's CDR3 is CAWSVLLRDTQYF. The CDR3 DNA reads TGTGCCTGGAGTGTATTGCTACGGGATACGCAGTATTTT.

The chain has TRBV11-2 and TRBJ1-4; D is undetermined. Trimming took off 1 base at V and 7 bases at J, with 13 bases between the two ends. This CDR3 is 15 amino acids long. Germline lookup yields CDR1 SGHAT and CDR2 FQNNGV. CDR3 sequence reads: CASSLVFLSSEKLFF. CDR3 DNA sequence: TGTGCCAGCAGCTTAGTTTTCCTCAGTAGTGAAAAACTGTTTTTT.

V usage is TRBV5-1 and J usage is TRBJ2-5; D may correspond to TRBD1 or TRBD2 (6 bases each). Germline V gene sequence: CDR1 SGHRS, CDR2 YFSETQ. The CDR3 is made up of 12 amino acids. Trimming removed 7 bases from V and 4 bases from J, with 11 bases in between. Written as DNA, the CDR3 is TGCGCCAGCGGTCGGGGGCGAGAGACCCAGTACTTC. It is translated as CASGRGRETQYF.

The chain carries TRBV28 and TRBJ1-3, with 8 nucleotides matching TRBD1. The CDR3 has 16 amino acids. In germline, CDR1 is MDHEN, CDR2 SYDVKM. The junction had 7 bases not matched to a gene; V was cut back by 6 bases and J by 0 bases. CDR3 residues: CASRGGQGFSGNTIYF. The CDR3, as DNA: TGTGCCAGCAGAGGAGGACAGGGTTTCTCTGGAAACACCATATATTTT.

With regard to this clone: This clone may be a read error of a much larger clone one base away. The chain joins TRBV6-5 to TRBJ2-7, with D uncertain. The V end lost 5 bases, the J end lost 2 bases, and 4 bases lay between the germline ends. The CDR3 has 11 amino acids. CDR1 MNHEY and CDR2 SVGAGI come from the germline V gene. For the CDR3, the DNA is TGTGCCAGCAGTGACACCTACGAGCAGTACTTC. The encoded protein is CASSDTYEQYF.

Only one count was recorded for this clone. V gene TRBV27 combines with J gene TRBJ2-7, with 8 nucleotides matching TRBD1. This CDR3 contains 16 residues. Trimming took 2 bases from V and 3 from J; bases not matched to a gene: 9. Germline CDR1 and CDR2: MNHEY and SMNVEV (reference sequence). CDR3 DNA: TGTGCCAGCAGTTTACGCGCCCGGACAGGGATCTACGAGCAGTACTTC. Translating gives CASSLRARTGIYEQYF.

This clone has only one observation. V and J are TRBV5-1 and TRBJ2-1, with D unclear. CDR1 and CDR2 (germline): SGHRS, YFSETQ. The CDR3 totals 14 residues. The V and J ends lost 0 bases and 4 bases respectively, with 8 bases between them. The DNA for the CDR3 is TGCGCCAGCAGCTTGGATGCCAGTTACAATGAGCAGTTCTTC. Amino acid sequence: CASSLDASYNEQFF.

The chain has TRBV14 and TRBJ2-1; TRBD2 aligns across 7 bases. Unmatched junction bases numbered 10, after V lost 1 base and J lost 7 bases. This CDR3 is built from 16 residues. Germline V gene lookup returns CDR1 SGHDN and CDR2 FVKESK. The CDR3 loop is CASSQVGGTATNEQFF. DNA of the CDR3: TGTGCCAGCAGCCAAGTGGGGGGGACGGCTACGAATGAGCAGTTCTTC.

In this sample, this clone turned up once. The chain has TRBV6-4 and TRBJ1-2; D unresolved. The V gene's germline CDR1 is MRHNA and CDR2 SNTAGT. V was cut by 3 bases and J by 8 bases, with 13 bases left in between. The CDR3 loop spans 13 amino acids. In nucleotides, the CDR3 is TGTGCCAGCAGTGAGGTGGAGGGCGCGGGCTACACCTTC. Its protein is CASSEVEGAGYTF.

This clone was detected a few times. The rearrangement joins TRBV10-2 to TRBJ2-1; D not resolved. This CDR3 is 13 amino acids long. Per germline, CDR1 WSHSY and CDR2 SAAADI. V was clipped by 7 bases and J by 3 bases, with 10 bases between them. In nucleotides, the CDR3 is TGCGCCAGCACCGCGGACGGCTACAATGAGCAGTTCTTC. Translation: CASTADGYNEQFF.

The chain has TRBV11-3 and TRBJ2-2, with D possibly being TRBD2 (5 bases). CDR1 is SGHNT and CDR2 is YENEEA in the germline V gene. Trimming took 5 bases from V and 6 from J, leaving 16 bases between them. CDR3 length: 15 residues. The CDR3 loop is CASSPHSQRSGELFF. The CDR3 nucleotides read TGTGCCAGCAGCCCACATTCTCAGCGGTCCGGGGAGCTGTTTTTT.

The chain employs TRBV18 and TRBJ1-5; no reliable D call. Per the germline V gene, CDR1 is KGHSH and CDR2 is LQKENI. Trimming removed 5 bases at V and 7 bases at J, with 12 bases between. This CDR3 comprises 13 residues. CDR3 nucleotides: TGTGCCAGCTCATTGACGGTAAAACAGCCCCAGCATTTT. This encodes CASSLTVKQPQHF.

This chain uses TRBV14 with TRBJ2-5, with TRBD1 matching 7 bases. V lost 2 bases, J lost 4 bases, and 7 bases stayed unmatched. This CDR3 contains 15 residues. Germline lookup yields CDR1 SGHDN and CDR2 FVKESK. CDR3: CASSQLLSGGETQYF. The DNA for the CDR3 is TGTGCCAGCAGCCAACTGCTGTCAGGGGGAGAGACCCAGTACTTC.

The chain uses TRBV27 and TRBJ1-1, with D tentatively TRBD1 (5 bases). The V gene's germline CDR1 is MNHEY and CDR2 SMNVEV (reference sequence). The V end lost 6 bases, the J end lost 0 bases, and 17 bases lay between the germline ends. The CDR3 has 16 residues. The chain's CDR3 is CASSPMIEGMNTEAFF. CDR3 nucleotides: TGTGCCAGCAGCCCAATGATCGAGGGGATGAACACTGAAGCTTTCTTT.

V usage is TRBV19 and J usage is TRBJ2-1; tentatively, D is TRBD1 (5 bases). CDR1 and CDR2 from the germline V gene are LNHDA and SQIVND (reference sequence). Trimming removed 3 bases at V and 14 bases at J, with 14 bases between. The CDR3 contains 12 residues. CDR3 bases: TGTGCCAGTAGTATTTACCCAGGGATCGAGTTCTTC. The encoded protein is CASSIYPGIEFF. Drawing the rest from reference TRBV19 and TRBJ2-1, the complete variable domain is DGGITQSPKYLFRKEGQNVTLSCEQNLNHDAMYWYRQDPGQGLRLIYYSQIVNDFQKGDIAEGYSVSREKKESFPLTVTSAQKNPTAFYLCASSIYPGIEFFGPGTRLTVL.

V is TRBV11-2 and J is TRBJ2-7; the match to TRBD2 covers 10 bases. Per germline, CDR1 SGHAT and CDR2 FQNNGV. The J segment lost 6 bases and the V segment lost 5 bases, leaving 16 bases of the junction unmatched. The CDR3 loop spans 17 amino acids. The CDR3 reads CASSARTSGRDNPEQYF. Written as DNA, the CDR3 is TGTGCCAGCAGCGCCCGGACTAGCGGAAGAGATAATCCCGAGCAGTACTTC.